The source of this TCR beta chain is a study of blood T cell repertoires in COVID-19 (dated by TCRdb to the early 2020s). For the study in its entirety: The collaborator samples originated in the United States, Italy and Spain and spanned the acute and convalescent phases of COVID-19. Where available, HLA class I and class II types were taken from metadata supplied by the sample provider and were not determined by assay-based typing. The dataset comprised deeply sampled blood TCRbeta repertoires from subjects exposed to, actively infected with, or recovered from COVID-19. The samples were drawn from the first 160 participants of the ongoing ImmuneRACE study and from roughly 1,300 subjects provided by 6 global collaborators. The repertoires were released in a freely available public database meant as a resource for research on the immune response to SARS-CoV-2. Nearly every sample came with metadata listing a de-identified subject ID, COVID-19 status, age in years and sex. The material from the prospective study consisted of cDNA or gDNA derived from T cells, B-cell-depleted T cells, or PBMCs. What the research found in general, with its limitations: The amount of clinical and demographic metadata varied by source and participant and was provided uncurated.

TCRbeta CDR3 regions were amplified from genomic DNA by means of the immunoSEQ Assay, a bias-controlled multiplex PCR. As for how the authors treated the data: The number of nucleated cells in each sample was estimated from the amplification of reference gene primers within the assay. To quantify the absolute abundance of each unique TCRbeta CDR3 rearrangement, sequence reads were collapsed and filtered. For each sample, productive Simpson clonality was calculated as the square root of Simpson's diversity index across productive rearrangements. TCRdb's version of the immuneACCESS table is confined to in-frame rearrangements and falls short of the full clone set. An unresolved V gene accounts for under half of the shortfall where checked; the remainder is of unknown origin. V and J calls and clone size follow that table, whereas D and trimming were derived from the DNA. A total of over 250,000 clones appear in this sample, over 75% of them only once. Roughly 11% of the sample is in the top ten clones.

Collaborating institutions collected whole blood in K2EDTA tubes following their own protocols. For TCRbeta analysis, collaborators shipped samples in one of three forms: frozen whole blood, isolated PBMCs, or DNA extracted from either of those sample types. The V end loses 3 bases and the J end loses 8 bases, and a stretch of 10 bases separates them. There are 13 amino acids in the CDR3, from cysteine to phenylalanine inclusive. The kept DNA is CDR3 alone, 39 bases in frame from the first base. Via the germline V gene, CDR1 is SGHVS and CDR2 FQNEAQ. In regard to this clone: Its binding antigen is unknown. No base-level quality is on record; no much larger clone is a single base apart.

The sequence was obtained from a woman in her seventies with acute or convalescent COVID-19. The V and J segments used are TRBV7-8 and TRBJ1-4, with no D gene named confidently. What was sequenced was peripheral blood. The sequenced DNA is TGTGCCAGCAGCTTGGAGAATTACGAAAAACTGTTTTTT. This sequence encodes CASSLENYEKLFF.